This T cell receptor (beta chain) was identified in a study of T cell responses to AZD1222 COVID-19 vaccine. The study, taken as a whole, reports: The span of vaccine-associated CD4 TCRs extended across spike, with dominance at 160-218 and 743-854. It should be noted that donors were predominantly white British and more often female, and clonal diversity was possibly underestimated.

A remark on this clone: Its antigen is unidentified.

Profiling relied on immunoSEQ multiplex PCR, and the TCRdb table lists in-frame clones only, not all of them. The sample includes around 180,000 clones, about 89% of them seen just once. Germline V gene sequence: CDR1 MGHRA, CDR2 YSYEKL. The ends lost 0 bases at V and 4 bases at J; junction bases unmatched: 4. The CDR3 has 16 amino acids. The sample here was peripheral blood, taken on day 0 of MenACWY control vaccination. The sequence derives from an adult in good health. The chain is built from TRBV4-1 and TRBJ2-1, with 9 positions matching TRBD1. CDR3 sequence: CASSQESGQGYNEQFF. The CDR3 region has the DNA TGCGCCAGCAGCCAAGAGTCGGGACAGGGATACAATGAGCAGTTCTTC.